This TCR beta chain is drawn from a study of blood T cells in healthy people across ages. Germline V gives CDR1 MNHNS, CDR2 SASEGT. The CDR3 contains 15 residues. With 3 bases removed from V and 1 base from J, the gap between germline ends came to 10 bases. The donors, aged about 6 to 100, were healthy Caucasians from Russia. Study results and caveats: Diversity was estimated from one million T cells, and these estimates were considered underestimates.

For the second PCR, which ran for about 7 to 11 cycles, a sample-barcoded 5' primer and a J-beta primer mix were used. TCRdb recomputed calls from the 5' RACE reads with MiXCR, one row per CDR3 protein. The sample includes about 970,000 distinct CDR3 sequences, approximately 50% of them seen just once. With respect to this clonotype: What it binds is unknown.

This sequence joins TRBV6-1 and TRBJ1-5; no definite D call. The TCR originated in a woman aged 60-75 years in good health. The sample comprised blood. The CDR3 loop reads CASSDIGGSNQPQHF. CDR3 in DNA: TGTGCCAGCAGTGACATCGGCGGGAGCAATCAGCCCCAGCATTTT.